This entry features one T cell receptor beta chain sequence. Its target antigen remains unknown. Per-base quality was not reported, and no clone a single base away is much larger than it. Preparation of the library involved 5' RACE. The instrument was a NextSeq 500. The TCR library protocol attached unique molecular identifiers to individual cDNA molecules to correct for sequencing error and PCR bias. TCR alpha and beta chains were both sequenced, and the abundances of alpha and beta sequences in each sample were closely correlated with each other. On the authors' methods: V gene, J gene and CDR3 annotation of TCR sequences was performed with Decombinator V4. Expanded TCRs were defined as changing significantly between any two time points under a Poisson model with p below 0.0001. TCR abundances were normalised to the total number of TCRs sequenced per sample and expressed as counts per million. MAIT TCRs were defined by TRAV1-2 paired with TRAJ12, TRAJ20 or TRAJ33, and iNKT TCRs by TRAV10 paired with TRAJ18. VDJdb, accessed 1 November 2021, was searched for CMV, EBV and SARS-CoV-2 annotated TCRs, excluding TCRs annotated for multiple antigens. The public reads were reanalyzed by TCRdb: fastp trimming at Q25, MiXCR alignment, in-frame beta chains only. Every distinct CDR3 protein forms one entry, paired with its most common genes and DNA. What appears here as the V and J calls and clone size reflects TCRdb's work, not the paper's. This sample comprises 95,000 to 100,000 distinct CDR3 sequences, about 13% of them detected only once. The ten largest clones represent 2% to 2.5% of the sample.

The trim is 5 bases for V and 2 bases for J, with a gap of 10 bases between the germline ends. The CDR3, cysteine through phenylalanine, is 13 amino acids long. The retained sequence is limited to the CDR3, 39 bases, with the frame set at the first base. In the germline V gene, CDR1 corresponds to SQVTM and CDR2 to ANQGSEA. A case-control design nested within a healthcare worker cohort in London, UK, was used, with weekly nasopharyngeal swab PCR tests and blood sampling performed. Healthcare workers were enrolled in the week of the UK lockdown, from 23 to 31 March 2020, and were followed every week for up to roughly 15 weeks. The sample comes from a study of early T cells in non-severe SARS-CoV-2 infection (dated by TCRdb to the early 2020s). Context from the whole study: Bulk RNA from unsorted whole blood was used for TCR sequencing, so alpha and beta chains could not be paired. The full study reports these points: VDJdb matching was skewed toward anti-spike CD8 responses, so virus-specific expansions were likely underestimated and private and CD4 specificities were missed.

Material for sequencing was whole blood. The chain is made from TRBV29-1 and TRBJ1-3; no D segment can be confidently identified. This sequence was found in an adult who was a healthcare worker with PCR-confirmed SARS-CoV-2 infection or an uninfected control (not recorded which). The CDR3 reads CSVWHPAGNTIYF. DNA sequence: TGCAGCGTTTGGCACCCCGCTGGAAACACCATATATTTT.